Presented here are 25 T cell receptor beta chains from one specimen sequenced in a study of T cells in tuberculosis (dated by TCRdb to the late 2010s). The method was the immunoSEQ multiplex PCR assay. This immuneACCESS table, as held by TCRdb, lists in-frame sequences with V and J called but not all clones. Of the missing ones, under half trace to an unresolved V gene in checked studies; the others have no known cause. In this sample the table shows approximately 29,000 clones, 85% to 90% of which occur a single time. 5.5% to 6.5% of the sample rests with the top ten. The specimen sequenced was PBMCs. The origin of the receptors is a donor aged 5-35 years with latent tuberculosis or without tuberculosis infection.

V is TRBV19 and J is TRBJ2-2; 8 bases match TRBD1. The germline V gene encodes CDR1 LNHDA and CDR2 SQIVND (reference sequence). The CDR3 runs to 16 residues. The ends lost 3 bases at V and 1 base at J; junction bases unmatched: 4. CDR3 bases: TGTGCCAGTAGTATCGACAGGGGACTGAACACCGGGGAGCTGTTTTTT. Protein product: CASSIDRGLNTGELFF.

The CDR3 DNA sequence: TGTGCCAGGGGATCAGGGGCGGCCGAGACCCAGTACTTC. Amino acid sequence: CARGSGAAETQYF. The rearrangement joins TRBV5-4 to TRBJ2-5; maybe TRBD1 (6 bases). Germline loops: CDR1 SGHNT, CDR2 YYREEE (reference sequence). V was pared by 8 bases and J by 5 bases, with 16 bases between. This CDR3 contains 13 residues. The complete variable domain, with remaining parts taken from reference TRBV5-4 and TRBJ2-5, reads ETGVTQSPTHLIKTRGQQVTLRCSSQSGHNTVSWYQQALGQGPQFIFQYYREEENGRGNFPPRFSGLQFPNYSSELNVNALELDDSALYLCARGSGAAETQYFGPGTRLLVL.

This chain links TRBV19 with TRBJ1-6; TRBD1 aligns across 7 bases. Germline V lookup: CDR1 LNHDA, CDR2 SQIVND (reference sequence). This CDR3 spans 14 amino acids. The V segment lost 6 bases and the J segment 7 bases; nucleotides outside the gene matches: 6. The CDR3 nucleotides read TGTGCCAGTAGGGGGACAGCCGTAAATTCACCCCTCCACTTT. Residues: CASRGTAVNSPLHF.

The CDR3 region has the DNA TGTGCCAGCAGCGTAGGGAGTGCCGACCGCTACGAGCAGTACTTC. Its translation is CASSVGSADRYEQYF. The chain couples TRBV9 to TRBJ2-7; D is uncertain. Trimming left V 0 bases short and J 3 bases short, with 13 bases between. Germline CDR1 is SGDLS and CDR2 is YYNGEE. The CDR3 contains 15 residues.

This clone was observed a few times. In DNA, the CDR3 is TGTGCCAGCAGTTTCCGGACAGGGAACACAGATACGCAGTATTTT. This gives the protein CASSFRTGNTDTQYF. The chain combines TRBV27 with TRBJ2-3, with TRBD1 identical over 8 bases. This CDR3 spans 15 amino acids. V gave up 3 bases and J gave up 2 bases; unmatched junction bases: 4. CDR1 and CDR2 from the germline V gene are MNHEY and SMNVEV (reference sequence).

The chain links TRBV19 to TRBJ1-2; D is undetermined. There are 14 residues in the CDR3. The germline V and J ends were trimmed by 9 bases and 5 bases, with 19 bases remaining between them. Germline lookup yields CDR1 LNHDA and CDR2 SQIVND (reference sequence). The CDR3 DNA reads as TGTGCCAGCGCCCCGGCTGAGGGAGGATATGGCTACACCTTC. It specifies CASAPAEGGYGYTF.

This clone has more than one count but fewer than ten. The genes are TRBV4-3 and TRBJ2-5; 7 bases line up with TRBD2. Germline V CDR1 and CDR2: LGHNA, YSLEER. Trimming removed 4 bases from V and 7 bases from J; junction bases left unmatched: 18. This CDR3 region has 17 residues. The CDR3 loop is CASSPLGSNGGRVTQYF. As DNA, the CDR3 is TGCGCCAGCAGCCCCTTAGGGAGTAATGGCGGGAGAGTGACCCAGTACTTC.

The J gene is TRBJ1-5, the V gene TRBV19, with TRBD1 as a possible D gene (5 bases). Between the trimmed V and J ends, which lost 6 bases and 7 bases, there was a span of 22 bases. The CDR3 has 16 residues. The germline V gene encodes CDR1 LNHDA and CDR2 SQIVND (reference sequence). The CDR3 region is CASSIPRAGRGQPQHF. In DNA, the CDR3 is TGTGCCAGTAGCATCCCACGGGCGGGGCGCGGGCAGCCCCAGCATTTT.

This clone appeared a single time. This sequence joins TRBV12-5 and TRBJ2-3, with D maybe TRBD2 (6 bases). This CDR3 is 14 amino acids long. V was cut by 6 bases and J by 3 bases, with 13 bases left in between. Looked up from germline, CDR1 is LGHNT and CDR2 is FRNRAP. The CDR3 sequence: CASGRDSHTDTQYF. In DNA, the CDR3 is TGTGCTAGTGGCCGGGACTCACATACAGATACGCAGTATTTT.

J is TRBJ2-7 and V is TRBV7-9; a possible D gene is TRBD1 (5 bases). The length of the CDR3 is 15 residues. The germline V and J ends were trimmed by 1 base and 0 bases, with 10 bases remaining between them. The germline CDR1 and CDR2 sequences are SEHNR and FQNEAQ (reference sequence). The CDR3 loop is CASSLDTGASYEQYF. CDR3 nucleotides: TGTGCCAGCAGCTTAGACACAGGAGCCTCCTACGAGCAGTACTTC.

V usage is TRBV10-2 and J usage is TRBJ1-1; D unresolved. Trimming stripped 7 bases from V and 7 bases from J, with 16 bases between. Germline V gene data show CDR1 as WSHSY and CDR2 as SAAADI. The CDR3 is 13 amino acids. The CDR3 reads CASKASSLFEAFF. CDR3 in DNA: TGCGCCAGCAAAGCAAGCTCCCTGTTTGAAGCTTTCTTT.

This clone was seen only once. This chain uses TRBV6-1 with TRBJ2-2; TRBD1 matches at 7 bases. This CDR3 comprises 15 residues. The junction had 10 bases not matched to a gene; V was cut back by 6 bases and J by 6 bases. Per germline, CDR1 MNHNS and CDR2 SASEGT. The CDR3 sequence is CASRASQGKAGELFF. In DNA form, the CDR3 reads TGTGCCAGCAGGGCGTCACAGGGGAAGGCCGGGGAGCTGTTTTTT.

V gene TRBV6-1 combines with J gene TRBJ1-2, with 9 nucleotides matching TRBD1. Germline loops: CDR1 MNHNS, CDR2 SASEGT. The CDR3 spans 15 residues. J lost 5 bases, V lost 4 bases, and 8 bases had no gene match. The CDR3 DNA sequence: TGTGCCAGCAGTGTCCGGGACAGGGATTATTATGGCTACACCTTC. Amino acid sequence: CASSVRDRDYYGYTF.

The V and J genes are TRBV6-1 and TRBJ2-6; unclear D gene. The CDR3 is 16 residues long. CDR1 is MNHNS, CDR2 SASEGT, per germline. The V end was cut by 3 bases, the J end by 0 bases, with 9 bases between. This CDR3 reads CASSDQSGSGANVLTF. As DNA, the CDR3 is TGTGCCAGCAGTGATCAATCAGGCTCTGGGGCCAACGTCCTGACTTTC.

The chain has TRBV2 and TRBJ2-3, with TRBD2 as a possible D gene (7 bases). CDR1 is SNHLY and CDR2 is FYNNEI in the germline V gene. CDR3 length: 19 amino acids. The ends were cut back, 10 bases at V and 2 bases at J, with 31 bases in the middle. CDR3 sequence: CAIDLRPFVAGASTDTQYF. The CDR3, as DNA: TGTGCCATAGATTTAAGGCCTTTTGTTGCGGGGGCTTCCACAGATACGCAGTATTTT. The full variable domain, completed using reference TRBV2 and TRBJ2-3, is EPEVTQTPSHQVTQMGQEVILRCVPISNHLYFYWYRQILGQKVEFLVSFYNNEISEKSEIFDDQFSVERPDGSNFTLKIRSTKLEDSAMYFCAIDLRPFVAGASTDTQYFGPGTRLTVL.

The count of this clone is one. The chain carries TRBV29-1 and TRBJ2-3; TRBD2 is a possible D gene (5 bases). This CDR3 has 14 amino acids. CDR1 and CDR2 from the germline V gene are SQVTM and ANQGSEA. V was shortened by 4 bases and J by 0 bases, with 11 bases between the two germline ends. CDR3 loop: CSVGGPSSTDTQYF. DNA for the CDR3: TGCAGCGTTGGAGGGCCGTCTAGCACAGATACGCAGTATTTT.

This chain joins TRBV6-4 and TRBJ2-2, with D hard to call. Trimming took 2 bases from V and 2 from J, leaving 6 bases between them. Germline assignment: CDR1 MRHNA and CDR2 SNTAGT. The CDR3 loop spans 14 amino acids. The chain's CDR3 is CASSDAENTGELFF. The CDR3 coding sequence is TGTGCCAGCAGTGACGCGGAAAACACCGGGGAGCTGTTTTTT.

CDR3 coding DNA: TGTGCCAGCAGTGAAGCGGGGGGGCACACCTTC. Translating it yields CASSEAGGHTF. This chain joins TRBV6-1 and TRBJ1-2; perhaps TRBD1 as D (6 bases). Germline V CDR1 and CDR2: MNHNS, SASEGT. Trimming shortened V by 0 bases and J by 12 bases, and 8 bases separated the two germline ends. The CDR3 length is 11 residues.

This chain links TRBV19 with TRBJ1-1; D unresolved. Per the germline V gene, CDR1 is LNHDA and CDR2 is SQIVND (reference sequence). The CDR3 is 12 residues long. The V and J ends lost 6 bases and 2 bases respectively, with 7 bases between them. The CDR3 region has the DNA TGTGCCAGTAGCCCAGTAAACACTGAAGCTTTCTTT. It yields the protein CASSPVNTEAFF.

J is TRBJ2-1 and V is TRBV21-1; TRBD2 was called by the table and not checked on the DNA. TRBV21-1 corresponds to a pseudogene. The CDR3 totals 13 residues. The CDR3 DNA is TGTGCCAGCATCCCGGGATCCTACAATGAGCAGTTCTTC. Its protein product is CASIPGSYNEQFF.

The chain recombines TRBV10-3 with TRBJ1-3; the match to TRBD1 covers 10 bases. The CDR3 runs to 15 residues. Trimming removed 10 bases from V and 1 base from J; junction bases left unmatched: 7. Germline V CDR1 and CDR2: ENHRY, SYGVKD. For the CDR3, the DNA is TGTGCCAGCGATGGGACAGGGGTATCTGGAAACACCATATATTTT. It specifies CASDGTGVSGNTIYF.

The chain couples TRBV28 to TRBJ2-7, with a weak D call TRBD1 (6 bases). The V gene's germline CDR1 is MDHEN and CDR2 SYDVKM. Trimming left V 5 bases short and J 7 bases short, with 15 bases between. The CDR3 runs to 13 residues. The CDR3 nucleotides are TGTGCCAGCAGTCCCACAGGGTTGGGAGAGCAGTACTTC. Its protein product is CASSPTGLGEQYF.

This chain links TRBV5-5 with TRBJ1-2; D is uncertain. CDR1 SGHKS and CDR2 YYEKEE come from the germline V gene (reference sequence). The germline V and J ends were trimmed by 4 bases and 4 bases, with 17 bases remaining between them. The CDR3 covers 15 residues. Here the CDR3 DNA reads TGTGCCAGCAGCCAGTACCGGGAACCCTTCTATGGCTACACCTTC. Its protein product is CASSQYREPFYGYTF.

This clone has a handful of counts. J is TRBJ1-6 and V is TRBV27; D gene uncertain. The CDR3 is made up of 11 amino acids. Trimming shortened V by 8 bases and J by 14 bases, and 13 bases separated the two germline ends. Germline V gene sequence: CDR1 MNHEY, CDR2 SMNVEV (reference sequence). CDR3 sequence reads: CASGGRPTLHF. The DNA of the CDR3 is TGTGCCAGCGGCGGGCGTCCAACCCTCCACTTT.

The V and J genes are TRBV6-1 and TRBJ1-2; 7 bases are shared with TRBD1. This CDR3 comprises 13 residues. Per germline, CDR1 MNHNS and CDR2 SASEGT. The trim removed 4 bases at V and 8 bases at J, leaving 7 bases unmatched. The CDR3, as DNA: TGTGCCAGCAGTGTAGTGGACAGGAGAGGCTACACCTTC. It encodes CASSVVDRRGYTF.